This T cell receptor beta chain is from a study of cytomegalovirus exposure and HLA in healthy donors. This CDR3 comprises 13 residues. Germline CDR1 and CDR2: MNHEY and SVGAGI. Between the trimmed V and J ends, which lost 6 bases and 2 bases, there was a span of 10 bases. The primer mix had 60 Vbeta and 13 Jbeta primers. Profiled with immunoSEQ multiplex PCR; TCRdb holds only in-frame clones, not every one. The data contain some 150,000 clones, less than 80% of them singletons. V gene TRBV6-5 combines with J gene TRBJ2-5; tentatively, D is TRBD1 (7 bases). Material for sequencing was PBMCs. The sequence was collected from a man in his forties or fifties in good health and CMV-seronegative. CDR3: CASRQGGQETQYF. The CDR3 DNA reads TGTGCCAGCAGGCAGGGGGGACAAGAGACCCAGTACTTC.